Each of the 15 T cell receptor beta chains below was sequenced from the same sample in a study of shared clonotypes between healthy human individuals. Assay used: immunoSEQ multiplex PCR; TCRdb lists only in-frame clones, some missing. The sample carries 450,000 to 700,000 clones, roughly 96% recorded once. Naive CD8 cells, CD45RO-negative and positively selected for CCR7, excluded terminally differentiated effector memory CD45RA+ cells. Input material: naive CD8+ T cells sorted from blood. The receptors come from a woman in her twenties or thirties in good health.

V is TRBV6-6 and J is TRBJ2-7; a possible D gene is TRBD2 (6 bases). Per germline, CDR1 MNHNY and CDR2 SVGAGI (reference sequence). The V end was cut by 8 bases, the J end by 3 bases, with 14 bases between. This CDR3 has 13 amino acids. The CDR3 protein is CASGRDWGYEQYF. CDR3 nucleotide sequence: TGTGCCAGCGGCCGGGACTGGGGCTACGAGCAGTACTTC.

The chain uses TRBV10-3 and TRBJ2-7; 9 bases match TRBD1. CDR1 and CDR2 (germline): ENHRY, SYGVKD. With 4 bases clipped from V and 4 bases from J, the junction kept 2 bases outside the gene matches. The CDR3 is made up of 13 amino acids. The CDR3 DNA sequence: TGTGCCATCAGTGGGACAGGGGAATACGAGCAGTACTTC. Protein: CAISGTGEYEQYF.

The chain couples TRBV27 to TRBJ2-1; 9 nucleotides match TRBD2. This CDR3 spans 17 amino acids. Germline-derived CDR1 and CDR2 are MNHEY and SMNVEV (reference sequence). Unmatched junction bases numbered 7, after V lost 0 bases and J lost 4 bases. DNA of the CDR3: TGTGCCAGCAGTTTATCGGCGGGAGGGCCCCATTACAATGAGCAGTTCTTC. Protein product: CASSLSAGGPHYNEQFF.

This chain links TRBV5-1 with TRBJ2-2, with 10 bases fitting TRBD2. V trimming: 4 bases; J trimming: 6 bases; junction bases outside the gene matches: 18. Per the germline V gene, CDR1 is SGHRS and CDR2 is YFSETQ. This CDR3 is built from 19 residues. CDR3 DNA sequence: TGCGCCAGCAGCCTATCAACTTACTCCGGGACTAGCGTCCCCGGGGAGCTGTTTTTT. Translating it yields CASSLSTYSGTSVPGELFF.

The V call is TRBV6-5, the J call TRBJ2-5; D remains ambiguous. CDR1 is MNHEY and CDR2 is SVGAGI in the germline V gene. The V gene lost 7 bases and the J gene lost 5 bases, with 11 bases spanning the gap. CDR3 length: 12 residues. This CDR3 reads CASTGPLETQYF. The DNA of the CDR3 is TGTGCCAGCACCGGCCCCCTGGAGACCCAGTACTTC.

This rearrangement joins TRBV7-3 to TRBJ2-1; D is ambiguous. The V end was cut by 2 bases, the J end by 8 bases, with 10 bases between. The CDR3 loop spans 13 amino acids. The germline V gene encodes CDR1 SGHTA and CDR2 FQGTGA. CDR3 amino acids: CASSLLSGYEQFF. CDR3 nucleotide sequence: TGTGCCAGCAGCTTACTATCCGGCTATGAGCAGTTCTTC.

This clone was observed a single time. V and J are TRBV29-1 and TRBJ2-7, with 9 bases identical to TRBD1. The CDR3 covers 13 residues. With V trimmed by 5 bases and J by 4 bases, 6 bases remained unmatched. CDR1 SQVTM and CDR2 ANQGSEA come from the germline V gene. The CDR3 DNA sequence: TGCAGCGTTAGTCACGGACAGGGGTACGAGCAGTACTTC. Protein product: CSVSHGQGYEQYF.

This clone was found a few times. At the DNA level, this CDR3 is encoded by other sequences in the same sample as well. V is TRBV7-9 and J is TRBJ1-5; D gene ambiguous. This CDR3 spans 13 amino acids. Germline CDR1 SEHNR, CDR2 FQNEAQ (reference sequence). Trimming cost V 1 base and J 4 bases, with 5 bases left between them. The CDR3 spells CASSLGVNQPQHF. In DNA, the CDR3 is TGTGCCAGCAGCTTAGGCGTAAATCAGCCCCAGCATTTT.

The chain carries TRBV25-1 and TRBJ1-1; D not certain. The CDR3 extends over 14 amino acids. The germline gives CDR1 MGHDK, CDR2 SYGVNS. The V gene lost 7 bases and the J gene lost 0 bases, with 12 bases spanning the gap. CDR3: CASTWQGMNTEAFF. The CDR3 bases are TGTGCCAGCACCTGGCAAGGGATGAACACTGAAGCTTTCTTT.

J is TRBJ2-7 and V is TRBV6-6, with D possibly TRBD1 on 6 matching bases. This CDR3 is built from 14 residues. V lost 10 bases and J lost 3, with 19 bases in between. CDR1 and CDR2 from the germline V gene are MNHNY and SVGAGI (reference sequence). CDR3 protein: CATSSRRGYYEQYF. In nucleotides, the CDR3 is TGTGCCACCTCCTCCCGTAGGGGGTACTACGAGCAGTACTTC.

The CDR3 sequence: CASSTDSYGYTF. CDR3 DNA: TGTGCCAGTAGTACGGACAGCTATGGCTACACCTTC. The rearrangement links TRBV19 to TRBJ1-2, with a possible D match to TRBD1 (6 bases). The ends were cut back, 4 bases at V and 4 bases at J, with 7 bases in the middle. The CDR3 extends over 12 amino acids. In germline, CDR1 is LNHDA, CDR2 SQIVND (reference sequence).

The chain joins TRBV19 to TRBJ1-5; no firm D call. The V gene's germline CDR1 is LNHDA and CDR2 SQIVND (reference sequence). This CDR3 has 12 amino acids. V gave up 6 bases and J gave up 2 bases, with 5 bases separating them. CDR3 region: CASRFGNQPQHF. The CDR3, as DNA: TGTGCCAGTAGATTTGGCAATCAGCCCCAGCATTTT.

The V and J genes are TRBV4-2 and TRBJ2-2; the match to TRBD1 covers 7 bases. Trimming at V came to 0 bases and at J to 6 bases, leaving 10 bases not matched to a gene. The CDR3 contains 17 residues. Germline V CDR1 and CDR2: LGHNA, YNFKEQ. The CDR3 sequence is CASSQEGTQGFSGELFF. The CDR3 nucleotides read TGTGCCAGCAGCCAAGAGGGCACACAGGGGTTTTCCGGGGAGCTGTTTTTT.

The CDR3 loop reads CASSWGAETQYF. In DNA, the CDR3 is TGTGCCAGCAGCTGGGGTGCGGAGACCCAGTACTTC. The rearrangement links TRBV4-2 to TRBJ2-5, with unresolved D. The germline V gene has CDR1 LGHNA and CDR2 YNFKEQ. V dropped 5 bases and J dropped 5 bases, with 9 bases sitting between them. The CDR3 is 12 amino acids.

The gene calls are TRBV5-1 and TRBJ1-1; D not certain. This CDR3 has 13 residues. Germline loops: CDR1 SGHRS, CDR2 YFSETQ. Trimming took 2 bases from V and 3 from J, leaving 8 bases between them. The CDR3 loop reads CASSFHGDTEAFF. In nucleotides, the CDR3 is TGCGCCAGCAGCTTTCACGGGGACACTGAAGCTTTCTTT.